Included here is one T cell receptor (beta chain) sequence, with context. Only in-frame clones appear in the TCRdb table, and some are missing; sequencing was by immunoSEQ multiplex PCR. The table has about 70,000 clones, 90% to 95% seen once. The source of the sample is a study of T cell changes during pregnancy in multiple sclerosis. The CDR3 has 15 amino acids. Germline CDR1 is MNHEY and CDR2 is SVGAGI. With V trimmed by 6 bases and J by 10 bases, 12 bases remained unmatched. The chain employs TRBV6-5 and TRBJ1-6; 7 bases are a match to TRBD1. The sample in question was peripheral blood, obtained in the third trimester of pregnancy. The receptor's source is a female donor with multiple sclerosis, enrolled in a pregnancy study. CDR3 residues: CASRENRGGLSPLHF. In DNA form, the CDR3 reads TGTGCCAGCAGGGAAAACAGGGGCGGGTTATCACCCCTCCACTTT.